Listed below are T cell receptor beta chains from one sample, sequenced in a study of OX40 agonist ivuxolimab in advanced cancers. TCRdb's table, derived via immunoSEQ multiplex PCR, lists solely in-frame clones and lacks some. This table has approximately 76,000 clones, approximately 93% appearing once. The sequencing used CD4+ or CD8+ T cells sorted from blood, collected in a trial of the OX40 agonist ivuxolimab. The receptors shown here come from an adult with an advanced solid tumor such as melanoma, head and neck, liver or kidney cancer. CDR3s include the opening cysteine and the closing phenylalanine or tryptophan. A D gene is named only where the DNA matches it firmly. A row's size may be missing; if present it is once, few, many or a size class.

d_call j_call v_call clone_size cdr3_length cdr3_aa
. TRBJ1-3 TRBV27 . 16 CASSLYDPSSGNTIYF
. TRBJ2-7 TRBV7-2 . 12 CASSSRRDEQYF
. TRBJ2-1 TRBV11-1 . 12 CASSPHNNEQFF
TRBD2 TRBJ2-7 TRBV19 once 17 CASSLLPRTSGDYEQYF
TRBD1 TRBJ2-1 TRBV6-1 . 15 CASRNRGVSYNEQFF
. TRBJ2-7 TRBV9 . 14 CASSVSGTPYEQYF
TRBD1 TRBJ2-7 TRBV9 . 14 CASSVGSRGTEQYF
TRBD2 TRBJ2-2 TRBV29-1 . 15 CSVVSRTSSAGELFF
. TRBJ2-2 TRBV6-1 once 14 CATSEGRNTGELFF
. TRBJ1-1 TRBV6-6 . 11 CASNPGTEAFF
. TRBJ2-7 TRBV7-9 once 14 CASSLATSHYEQYF
TRBD2 . TRBV5-1 . 15 CASSSGLAGPYEQYF
. TRBJ2-7 TRBV7-3 . 13 CASSLGPSYEQYF
TRBD1 TRBJ2-5 TRBV9 . 14 CASSVGTGWETQYF
. TRBJ1-1 TRBV9 . 15 CASSPRRGPNSEAFF
TRBD1 TRBJ2-1 TRBV9 . 11 CASSGDSEQFF
TRBD2 TRBJ2-1 TRBV13 . 17 CASSPASGSGRYNEQFF
TRBD2 TRBJ2-3 TRBV5-1 . 14 CASSLGSGTDTQYF
. TRBJ2-5 TRBV10-3 . 17 CAISELVAVGAQETQYF
TRBD2 TRBJ2-5 TRBV4-3 once 15 CASSQGTSGQETQYF
TRBD2 TRBJ2-1 TRBV4-1 once 16 CASSRTQREGYNEQFF
. TRBJ2-3 TRBV13 . 12 CASSSERDTQYF
TRBD1 TRBJ2-7 TRBV4-1 . 15 CASSQGRGLTYEQYF
TRBD2 TRBJ2-2 TRBV11-2 . 16 CTSSLVFSGVTGELFF